A single sample gave rise to the 13 T cell receptor beta chains below, sequenced in a study of blood T cell repertoires in COVID-19. Clones were read by immunoSEQ multiplex PCR, and TCRdb kept only the in-frame ones, dropping some. The sample lists over 250,000 clones; 89% were seen once. Sequencing was performed on PBMCs or T cells enriched from blood (not recorded which). These receptors were collected from a woman aged 55-69 years who had recovered from COVID-19.

In the case of this clone: The junction does not match germline at one end; this may be a read error. CDR3 in DNA: TGTGCTAGCAGCTCACAAGGAGCGGAAGGGACCCAGTACTTC. Translating gives CASSSQGAEGTQYF. This rearrangement joins TRBV7-7 to TRBJ2-5; D possibly corresponds to TRBD2 (5 bases). Germline V gene data show CDR1 as SSHAT and CDR2 as FNYEAQ (reference sequence). CDR3 length: 14 residues.

This clone was observed a single time. The J gene is TRBJ1-2, the V gene TRBV6-1; D possibly corresponds to TRBD1 (6 bases). Trimming took 1 base from V and 2 from J, leaving 11 bases between them. CDR1 is MNHNS, CDR2 SASEGT, per germline. This CDR3 region has 15 residues. DNA of the CDR3: TGTGCCAGCAGTGAAGTGGGAAGGGGGAACTATGGCTACACCTTC. Translating it yields CASSEVGRGNYGYTF.

The chain couples TRBV27 to TRBJ1-3, with D possibly TRBD1 on 6 matching bases. This CDR3 is built from 15 residues. Trimming pared 4 bases from V and 2 bases from J, leaving 12 bases between. Per the germline V gene, CDR1 is MNHEY and CDR2 is SMNVEV (reference sequence). CDR3 sequence: CASSYDGQPGNTIYF. DNA of the CDR3: TGTGCCAGCAGTTACGACGGACAGCCTGGAAACACCATATATTTT.

The rearrangement links TRBV11-2 to TRBJ2-1; D gene uncertain. The length of the CDR3 is 12 residues. V was shortened by 4 bases and J by 4 bases, with 5 bases between the two germline ends. Germline V lookup: CDR1 SGHAT, CDR2 FQNNGV. The CDR3: CASSSGYNEQFF. CDR3 bases: TGTGCCAGCAGCTCCGGGTACAATGAGCAGTTCTTC.

The chain carries TRBV25-1 and TRBJ1-6; 8 bases line up with TRBD1. CDR3 length equals 12 residues. The V segment lost 6 bases and the J segment 11 bases; nucleotides outside the gene matches: 3. CDR1 MGHDK and CDR2 SYGVNS come from the germline V gene. CDR3 sequence reads: CASSVTGAPLHF. CDR3 sequence (DNA): TGTGCCAGCAGCGTGACAGGGGCACCCCTCCACTTT.

CDR3 amino acids: CASSHGQGGNQPQHF. The CDR3, as DNA: TGTGCCAGCAGCCACGGACAGGGAGGGAATCAGCCCCAGCATTTT. The rearrangement links TRBV3-1 (or the pseudogene TRBV3-2) to TRBJ1-5; the match to TRBD1 covers 8 bases. The V gene end was trimmed by 3 bases and the J gene end by 4 bases; junction bases not matched to a gene: 5. The CDR3 is made up of 15 amino acids. Germline V gene sequence: CDR1 LGHDT, CDR2 YNNKEL (reference sequence).

This clone was recorded once. The genes are TRBV5-1 and TRBJ1-1; TRBD1 aligns across 7 bases. Germline V gives CDR1 SGHRS, CDR2 YFSETQ. With V trimmed by 2 bases and J by 0 bases, 7 bases remained unmatched. The CDR3 length is 16 residues. The CDR3 DNA reads as TGCGCCAGCAGCTTATTCAGGGGGGATATGAACACTGAAGCTTTCTTT. Its protein is CASSLFRGDMNTEAFF. The entire variable domain, with the rest obtained from reference TRBV5-1 and TRBJ1-1, is as follows: KAGVTQTPRYLIKTRGQQVTLSCSPISGHRSVSWYQQTPGQGLQFLFEYFSETQRNKGNFPGRFSGRQFSNSRSEMNVSTLELGDSALYLCASSLFRGDMNTEAFFGQGTRLTVV.

This rearrangement joins TRBV11-3 to TRBJ1-2; D may be TRBD1 (5 bases). Trimming removed 5 bases at V and 8 bases at J, with 9 bases between. CDR1 is SGHNT, CDR2 YENEEA, per germline. The CDR3 is 11 amino acids. The CDR3 loop is CASSPGGGYTF. The CDR3 DNA reads TGTGCCAGCAGCCCCGGGGGAGGCTACACCTTC.

The gene calls are TRBV18 and TRBJ2-1; 8 positions agree with TRBD2. Germline trimming cut 6 bases from V and 0 bases from J; bases unmatched to any gene: 7. CDR1 and CDR2 (germline): KGHSH, LQKENI. CDR3 size: 16 residues. CDR3 protein: CASSPSSGSSYNEQFF. For the CDR3, the DNA is TGTGCCAGCTCCCCGTCAAGCGGGAGCTCCTACAATGAGCAGTTCTTC.

As to this clone: This specimen includes other DNA sequences encoding the same CDR3. The chain couples TRBV7-3 to TRBJ2-2, with D unresolved. The germline gives CDR1 SGHTA, CDR2 FQGTGA. The CDR3 has 12 residues. Deletions cut 4 bases from V and 3 bases from J, with 3 bases between. CDR3 residues: CASSSYTGELFF. The CDR3 DNA follows: TGTGCCAGCAGCTCGTACACCGGGGAGCTGTTTTTT.

The V gene is TRBV5-1, the J gene TRBJ2-3; D is possibly TRBD2 (6 bases). V was trimmed by 2 bases and J by 0 bases, leaving 10 bases between them. The CDR3 is 15 amino acids. The V gene's germline CDR1 is SGHRS and CDR2 YFSETQ. In DNA, the CDR3 is TGCGCCAGCAGCTTAGAGCGGGTTAGCACAGATACGCAGTATTTT. It translates to CASSLERVSTDTQYF.

The V and J genes are TRBV5-1 and TRBJ2-2; tentatively, D is TRBD2 (6 bases). The V gene lost 4 bases and the J gene lost 5 bases, with 21 bases spanning the gap. This CDR3 has 17 amino acids. Germline CDR1 is SGHRS and CDR2 is YFSETQ. CDR3 amino acids: CASSPGQARDFTGELFF. In nucleotides, the CDR3 is TGCGCCAGCAGCCCCGGTCAAGCGCGGGACTTTACCGGGGAGCTGTTTTTT.

This clone was seen only once. The chain recombines TRBV5-4 with TRBJ2-7; 8 positions match TRBD2. The V and J ends lost 0 bases and 3 bases, in that order; junction bases with no gene match: 2. CDR3 size: 14 residues. Per the germline V gene, CDR1 is SGHNT and CDR2 is YYREEE (reference sequence). CDR3 protein: CASSLGTSNYEQYF. The CDR3 DNA reads TGTGCCAGCAGCTTGGGGACTAGCAACTACGAGCAGTACTTC.